The TCR beta chain under discussion was sequenced for a study of blood T cell repertoires in COVID-19 (dated by TCRdb to 2019 to 2021). For the wider study: The collaborator samples originated in the United States, Italy and Spain and spanned the acute and convalescent phases of COVID-19. A freely available public database, intended as a resource for researchers studying the immune response to SARS-CoV-2, is where the repertoires were released. The material from the prospective study consisted of cDNA or gDNA derived from T cells, B-cell-depleted T cells, or PBMCs. The samples were drawn from two sources: the first 160 participants of the ongoing ImmuneRACE study, and 1,000 to 1,500 subjects contributed by 6 global collaborators. Deeply sampled blood TCRbeta repertoires from subjects exposed to, actively infected with, or recovered from COVID-19 were included in the dataset. Where HLA class I and class II types were available, the types were taken from metadata supplied by the sample provider, not from assay-based typing. Nearly every sample came with metadata listing a de-identified subject ID, COVID-19 status, age in years and sex.

Collaborating institutions collected whole blood in K2EDTA tubes following their own protocols. Collaborator samples were shipped for TCRbeta analysis as frozen whole blood, isolated PBMCs, or DNA extracted from either sample type. The full study reports these points: How much clinical and demographic metadata was included differed by source and by participant, and the metadata was provided uncurated.

The immunoSEQ Assay, a bias-controlled multiplex PCR, was used to amplify TCRbeta CDR3 regions from genomic DNA. The authors' pipeline ran thus. The number of nucleated cells in each sample was estimated by amplification of reference gene primers within the assay. Sequence reads were collapsed and filtered to measure the absolute abundance of every unique TCRbeta CDR3 rearrangement. For each sample, productive Simpson clonality was calculated as the square root of Simpson's diversity index across productive rearrangements. TCRdb retrieved this table from immuneACCESS and kept in-frame rearrangements only. Not all clones are present; in checked studies, unresolved V genes account for under half, and no reason is known for the remainder. The V and J calls and clone size are taken from that table; D and trimming were inferred from the DNA. This sample gives 200,000 to 250,000 clones in total; nearly 90% of them show up just once. Jointly, the top ten make up around 3% of the sample.

Looking up the germline V gene yields CDR1 SGHVS and CDR2 FNYEAQ. CDR3 length: 13 amino acids, cysteine to phenylalanine. CDR3 DNA only is kept here, 39 bases in frame from base 1. V lost 5 bases and J lost 5 bases, and the count of bases not matched to a germline gene is 5. With respect to this clone: The clone's antigen remains unknown. No qualities accompany the bases; no much larger clone lies one base away.

Rearrangement joined TRBV7-6 to TRBJ1-1; 7 bases in the middle match TRBD1. The sample consisted of peripheral blood. This receptor was identified in a man aged 18 to 30 with active or convalescent COVID-19. The DNA sequence reads TGTGCCAGCAGCCTCGGGACAGCAACTGAAGCTTTCTTT. It specifies CASSLGTATEAFF.